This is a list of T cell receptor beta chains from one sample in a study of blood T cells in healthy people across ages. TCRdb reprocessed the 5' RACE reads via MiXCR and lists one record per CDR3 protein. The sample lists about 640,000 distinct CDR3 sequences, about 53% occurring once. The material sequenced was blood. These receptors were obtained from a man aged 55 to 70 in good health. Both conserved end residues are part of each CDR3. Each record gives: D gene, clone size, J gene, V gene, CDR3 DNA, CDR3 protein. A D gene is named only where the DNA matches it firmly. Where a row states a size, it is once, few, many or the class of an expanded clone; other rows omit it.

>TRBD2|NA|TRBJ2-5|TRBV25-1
TGTGCCAGCAGTGAACCTAGCGGGGGGGCGAAAGAGACCCAGTACTTC
CASSEPSGGAKETQYF
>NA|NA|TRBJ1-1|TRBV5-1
TGCGCCAGCAGGGACTCGGGGGGGACTGAAGCTTTCTTT
CASRDSGGTEAFF
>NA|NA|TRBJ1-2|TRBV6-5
TGTGCCAGCAGTTACTTGAATACTAATGGCTACACCTTC
CASSYLNTNGYTF
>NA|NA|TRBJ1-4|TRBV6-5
TGTGCCAGCAGTTACGATCTGGGGCCTAATGAAAAACTGTTTTTT
CASSYDLGPNEKLFF
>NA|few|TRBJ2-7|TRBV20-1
TGCAGTGCTCTCCGGGACGGATCCTACGAGCAGTACTTC
CSALRDGSYEQYF
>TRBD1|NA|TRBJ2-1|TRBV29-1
TGCAGCGTTGATAGCCGAAGGGGGCCCGACAATGAGCAGTTCTTC
CSVDSRRGPDNEQFF
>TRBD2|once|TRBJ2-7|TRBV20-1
TGCAGTGCCAGACTAGCGGGGGTAACGGGTGGAACCCAGTACTTC
CSARLAGVTGGTQYF
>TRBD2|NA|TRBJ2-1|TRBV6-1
TGTGCCAGCAGGGCTAGCGGGGGCTATGAGCAGTTCTTC
CASRASGGYEQFF
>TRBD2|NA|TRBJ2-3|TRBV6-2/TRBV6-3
TGTGCCAGCAGTTTAGTAGCGGGTGTGGATACGCAGTATTTT
CASSLVAGVDTQYF
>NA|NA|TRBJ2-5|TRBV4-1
TGCGCCAGCAGCCCGGGTTCGGCGGGCATTAACCAAGAGACCCAGTACTTC
CASSPGSAGINQETQYF
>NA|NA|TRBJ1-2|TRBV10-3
TGTGCCATCAGTGGGGGGGAGTCCTATGGCTACACCTTC
CAISGGESYGYTF
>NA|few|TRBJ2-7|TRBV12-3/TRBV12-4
TGTGCCAGCAGTCGGCGCGGGGGCCACGAGCAGTACTTC
CASSRRGGHEQYF
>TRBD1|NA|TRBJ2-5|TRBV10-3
TGTGCCATCAGTCCGACAGGGGGGATGGAGACCCAGTACTTC
CAISPTGGMETQYF
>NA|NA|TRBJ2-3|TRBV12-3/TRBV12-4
TGTGCCAGCAGTTTCACCCTTAGAAACAGAGATACGCAGTATTTT
CASSFTLRNRDTQYF
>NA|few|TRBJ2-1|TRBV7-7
TGTGCCAGCAGCTTACACCCGGGTAGCTCCTACAATGAGCAGTTCTTC
CASSLHPGSSYNEQFF
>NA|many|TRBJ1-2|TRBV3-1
TGTGCCAGCAGCCAAGATTCCGGGACATTTTCGTCTGGCTACACCTTC
CASSQDSGTFSSGYTF
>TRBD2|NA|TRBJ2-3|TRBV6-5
TGTGCCAGCAGTTATCTAGCGGGGGCGGGAGATACGCAGTATTTT
CASSYLAGAGDTQYF
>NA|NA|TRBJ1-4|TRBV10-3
TGTGCCATCAGTGACCGAGGGGGGGCTGCAACTAATGAAAAACTGTTTTTT
CAISDRGGAATNEKLFF
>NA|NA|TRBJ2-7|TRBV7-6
TGTGCCAGCAGCTCAGGCACTAGCTTGTGGGAGCAGTACTTC
CASSSGTSLWEQYF
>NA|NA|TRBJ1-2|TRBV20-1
TGCAGTGCTAGAGATGGAGGCAGGGATCGTGGCTACACCTTC
CSARDGGRDRGYTF
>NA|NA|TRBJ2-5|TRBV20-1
TGCAGTGCTGCCTGGGAGGGGGAAGAGACCCAGTACTTC
CSAAWEGEETQYF
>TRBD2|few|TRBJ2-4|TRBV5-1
TGCGCCAGCAGCCCCCTGACTAGCGGGGGGGCCAAAAACATTCAGTACTTC
CASSPLTSGGAKNIQYF
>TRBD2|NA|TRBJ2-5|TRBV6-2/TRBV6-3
TGTGCCAGCAGATCTAGCGGGGTGCAAGAGACCCAGTACTTC
CASRSSGVQETQYF
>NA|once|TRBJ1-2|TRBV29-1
TGCAGCGTTAGACACCGCCTAAGCTATGGCTACACCTTC
CSVRHRLSYGYTF
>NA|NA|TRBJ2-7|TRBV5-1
TGCGCCAGCAGCTTGGAGGTGCTGGGGTCCTACGAGCAGTACTTC
CASSLEVLGSYEQYF
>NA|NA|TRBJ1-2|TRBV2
TGTGCCAGCAGTGAAGTCCAGAATGGCTACACCTTC
CASSEVQNGYTF
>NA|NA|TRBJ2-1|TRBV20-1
TGCAGTGCTACGTCTCAGCGGGCTTACAATGAGCAGTTCTTC
CSATSQRAYNEQFF
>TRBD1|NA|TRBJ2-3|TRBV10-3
TGTGCCATCACCCCGGGACAGGGGGGGACAGATACGCAGTATTTT
CAITPGQGGTDTQYF
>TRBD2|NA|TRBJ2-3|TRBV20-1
TGCAGTGCAGCGGGGGCTAGCACAGATATGCAGTATTTT
CSAAGASTDMQYF
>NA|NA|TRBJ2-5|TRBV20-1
TGCAGTGCTAGACCCACTCTAGGGAACCAAGAGACCCAGTACTTC
CSARPTLGNQETQYF
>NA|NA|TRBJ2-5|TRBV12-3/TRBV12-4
TGTGCCAGCAGCCGGAGGCGAGAGACCCAGTACTTC
CASSRRRETQYF
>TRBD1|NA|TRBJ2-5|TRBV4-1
TGCGCCAGCAGCGACGATACGACAGGGCCCCAAGAGACCCAGTACTTC
CASSDDTTGPQETQYF
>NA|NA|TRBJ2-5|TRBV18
TGTGCCAGCTCACCGGGGCGTCTGGAGACCCAGTACTTC
CASSPGRLETQYF
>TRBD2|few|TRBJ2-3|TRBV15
TGTGCCACCAGCAGATCCGGGACTAAAAGCACAGATACGCAGTATTTT
CATSRSGTKSTDTQYF
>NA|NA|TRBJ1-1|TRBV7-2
TGTGCCAGCAGCCAAGTGAGGGGGTCTGTAGCTTTCTTT
CASSQVRGSVAFF
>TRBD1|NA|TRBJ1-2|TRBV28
TGTGCCAGCAGTTCCCGGGACAGGGGAAACACCTTC
CASSSRDRGNTF
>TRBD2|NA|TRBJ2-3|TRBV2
TGTGCCAGCAGACTTTTAGCGGGGGGCCATATTGATACGCAGTATTTT
CASRLLAGGHIDTQYF
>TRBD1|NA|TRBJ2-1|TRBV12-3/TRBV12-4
TGTGCCAGCAGCCGACAGGGTTTGGATGAGCAGTTCTTC
CASSRQGLDEQFF
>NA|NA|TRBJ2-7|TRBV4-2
TGTGCCAGCAGCCAAACCTCGCGTGGTGAGCAGTACTTC
CASSQTSRGEQYF
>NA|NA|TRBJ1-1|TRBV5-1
TGCGCCAGCAGCTTGGGGGTGTCGGGACCCAACACTGAAGCTTTCTTT
CASSLGVSGPNTEAFF
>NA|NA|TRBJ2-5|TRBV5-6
TGTGCCAGCAGCTTCCAGGGGATGGGGACCCAGTACTTC
CASSFQGMGTQYF
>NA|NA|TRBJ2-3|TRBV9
TGTGCCAGCAGCGTAGCTACCGGGAGCACAGATACGCAGTATTTT
CASSVATGSTDTQYF
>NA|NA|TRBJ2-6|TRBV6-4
TGTGCCAGCAGTGACGGGAATAAGGGGGCCAACGTCCTGACTTTC
CASSDGNKGANVLTF
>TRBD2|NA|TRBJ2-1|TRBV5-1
TGCGCCAGCAGCTTGGACCGAGCGGGAACTAGCGGGGATCGGGATGAGCAGTTCTTC
CASSLDRAGTSGDRDEQFF
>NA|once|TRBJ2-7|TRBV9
TGTGCCAGCAGCGTAGTATCGGGAGAGATGTCCGAGCAGTACTTC
CASSVVSGEMSEQYF
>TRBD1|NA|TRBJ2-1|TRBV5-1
TGCGCCAGCAGCCAATCCGGGACAGCCTCCTACAATGAGCAGTTCTTC
CASSQSGTASYNEQFF
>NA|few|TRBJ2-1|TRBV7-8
TGTGCCAGCAGCTTAGGCAGTCACAATGAGCAGTTCTTC
CASSLGSHNEQFF
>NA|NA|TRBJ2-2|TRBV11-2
TGTGCCAGCAGCTTTGGGCAAACGAACACCGGGGAGCTGTTTTTT
CASSFGQTNTGELFF
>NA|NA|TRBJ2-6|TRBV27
TGTGCCAGCAGCCCACTTCTCACCGGGGCCAACGTCCTGACTTTC
CASSPLLTGANVLTF
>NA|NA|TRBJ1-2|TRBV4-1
TGCGCCAGCAGCCAAGAAACCAGCAGAGCTAACTATGGCTACACCTTC
CASSQETSRANYGYTF
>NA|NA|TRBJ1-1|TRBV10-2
TGCGCCAGCAGTGTAGCGGGTAAGGGTATGCCTGAAGCTTTCTTT
CASSVAGKGMPEAFF
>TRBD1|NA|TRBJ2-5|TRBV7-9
TGTGCCAGCAACACAGGGGACCCCCGGGAGACCCAGTACTTC
CASNTGDPRETQYF
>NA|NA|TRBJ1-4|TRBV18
TGTGCCAGCTCACCAAACCTGAAGGCGGGGGATGAAAAACTGTTTTTT
CASSPNLKAGDEKLFF
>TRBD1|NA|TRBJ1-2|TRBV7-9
TGTGCCGCAGGGGGGGATACGAACTATGGCTACACCTTC
CAAGGDTNYGYTF
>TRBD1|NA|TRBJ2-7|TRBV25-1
TGTGCCAGCAGTGACCCCAGACAGGGGGACTACGAGCAGTACTTC
CASSDPRQGDYEQYF
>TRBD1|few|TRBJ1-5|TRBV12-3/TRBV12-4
TGTGCCAGCAGCTCCCGGACAGGGAACAATCAGCCCCAGCATTTT
CASSSRTGNNQPQHF
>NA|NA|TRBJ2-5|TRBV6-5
TGTGCCAGCAGGGGTGTGGGGGCGCTTGAAGAGACCCAGTATTTC
CASRGVGALEETQYF